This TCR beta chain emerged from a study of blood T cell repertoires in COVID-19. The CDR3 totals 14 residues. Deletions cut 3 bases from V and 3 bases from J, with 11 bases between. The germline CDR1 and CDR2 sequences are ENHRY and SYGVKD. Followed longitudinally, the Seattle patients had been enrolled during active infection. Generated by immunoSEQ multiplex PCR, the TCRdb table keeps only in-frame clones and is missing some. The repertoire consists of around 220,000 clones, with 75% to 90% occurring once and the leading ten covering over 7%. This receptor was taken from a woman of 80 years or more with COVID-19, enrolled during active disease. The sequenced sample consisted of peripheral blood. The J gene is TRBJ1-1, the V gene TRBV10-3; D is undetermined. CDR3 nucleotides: TGTGCCATCAGTGAAAATCGGGGAGACACTGAAGCTTTCTTT. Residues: CAISENRGDTEAFF.